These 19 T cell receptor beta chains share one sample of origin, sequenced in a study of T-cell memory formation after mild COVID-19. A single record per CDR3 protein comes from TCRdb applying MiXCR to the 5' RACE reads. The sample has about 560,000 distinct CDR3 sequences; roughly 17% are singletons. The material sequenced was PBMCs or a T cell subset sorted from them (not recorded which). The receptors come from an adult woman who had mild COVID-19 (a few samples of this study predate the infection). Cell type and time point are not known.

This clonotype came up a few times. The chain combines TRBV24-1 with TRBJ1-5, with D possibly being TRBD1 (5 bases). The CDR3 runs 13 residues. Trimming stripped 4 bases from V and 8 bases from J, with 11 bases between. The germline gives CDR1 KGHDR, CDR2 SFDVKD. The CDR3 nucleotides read TGTGCCACCAGTGACCGCAGCAGGGAGCCCCAGCATTTT. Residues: CATSDRSREPQHF.

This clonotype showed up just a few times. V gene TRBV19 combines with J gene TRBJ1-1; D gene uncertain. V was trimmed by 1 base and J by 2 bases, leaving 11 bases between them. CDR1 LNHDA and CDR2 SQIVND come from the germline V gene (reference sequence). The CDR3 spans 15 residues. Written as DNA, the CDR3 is TGTGCCAGTAGTATAGTCGCAGAGATCAACACTGAAGCTTTCTTT. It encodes CASSIVAEINTEAFF.

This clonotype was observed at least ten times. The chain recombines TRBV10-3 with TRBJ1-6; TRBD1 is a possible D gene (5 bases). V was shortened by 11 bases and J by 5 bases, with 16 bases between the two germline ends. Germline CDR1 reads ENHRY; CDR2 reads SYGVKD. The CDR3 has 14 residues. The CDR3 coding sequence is TGTGCCCCGTCCGGGGGACCCGATAATTCACCCCTCCACTTT. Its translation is CAPSGGPDNSPLHF.

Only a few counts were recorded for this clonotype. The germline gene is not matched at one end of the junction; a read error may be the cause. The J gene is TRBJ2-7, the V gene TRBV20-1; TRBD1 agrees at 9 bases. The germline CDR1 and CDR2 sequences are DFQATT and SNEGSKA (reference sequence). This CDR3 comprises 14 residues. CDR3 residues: CSARDPAGRTGAIF. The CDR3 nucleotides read TGCAGTGCTAGAGATCCCGCGGGTAGGACAGGGGCAATTTTC.

CDR3 loop: CASSKGLRGSQETQYF. The CDR3, as DNA: TGTGCCAGCAGCAAAGGCCTAAGGGGGAGCCAAGAGACCCAGTACTTC. The gene calls are TRBV7-3 and TRBJ2-5; the D gene is possibly TRBD1 (6 bases). Trimming pared 5 bases from V and 1 base from J, leaving 17 bases between. CDR1 and CDR2 from the germline V gene are SGHTA and FQGTGA. The CDR3 totals 16 residues.

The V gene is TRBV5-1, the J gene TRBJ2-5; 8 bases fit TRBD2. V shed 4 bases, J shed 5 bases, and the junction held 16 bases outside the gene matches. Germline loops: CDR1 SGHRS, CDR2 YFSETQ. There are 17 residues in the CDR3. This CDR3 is CASSPRRGGDGAETQYF. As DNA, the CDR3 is TGCGCCAGCAGCCCCCGTCGGGGGGGAGATGGCGCGGAGACCCAGTACTTC. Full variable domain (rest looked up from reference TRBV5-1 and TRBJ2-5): KAGVTQTPRYLIKTRGQQVTLSCSPISGHRSVSWYQQTPGQGLQFLFEYFSETQRNKGNFPGRFSGRQFSNSRSEMNVSTLELGDSALYLCASSPRRGGDGAETQYFGPGTRLLVL.

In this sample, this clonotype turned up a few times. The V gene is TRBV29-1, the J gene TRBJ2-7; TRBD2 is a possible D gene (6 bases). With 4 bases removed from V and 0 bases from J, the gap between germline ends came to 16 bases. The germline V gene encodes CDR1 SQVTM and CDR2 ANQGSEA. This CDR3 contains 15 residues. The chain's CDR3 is CSVAWSGGVSYEQYF. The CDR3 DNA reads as TGCAGCGTTGCCTGGTCTGGAGGGGTCTCCTACGAGCAGTACTTC.

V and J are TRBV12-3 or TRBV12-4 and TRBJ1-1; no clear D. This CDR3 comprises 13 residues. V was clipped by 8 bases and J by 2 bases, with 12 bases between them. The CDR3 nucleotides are TGTGCCAGCGTTGGGCCCCCAAACACTGAAGCTTTCTTT. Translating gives CASVGPPNTEAFF.

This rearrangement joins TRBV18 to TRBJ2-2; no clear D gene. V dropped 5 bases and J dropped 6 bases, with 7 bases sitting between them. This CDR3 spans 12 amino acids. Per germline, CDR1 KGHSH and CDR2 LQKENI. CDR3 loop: CASSWGSGELFF. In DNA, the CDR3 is TGTGCCAGCTCATGGGGATCCGGGGAGCTGTTTTTT.

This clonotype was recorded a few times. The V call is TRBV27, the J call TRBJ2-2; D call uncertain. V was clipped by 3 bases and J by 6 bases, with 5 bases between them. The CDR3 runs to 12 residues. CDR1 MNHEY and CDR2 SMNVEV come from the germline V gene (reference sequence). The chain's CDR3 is CASSFWAGELFF. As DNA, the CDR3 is TGTGCCAGCAGTTTTTGGGCCGGGGAGCTGTTTTTT.

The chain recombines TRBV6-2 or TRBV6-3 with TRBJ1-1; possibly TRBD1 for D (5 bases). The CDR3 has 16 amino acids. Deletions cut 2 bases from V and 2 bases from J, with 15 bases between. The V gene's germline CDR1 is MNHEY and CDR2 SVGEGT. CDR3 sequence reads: CASSYGRGRGNTEAFF. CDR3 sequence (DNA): TGTGCCAGCAGTTACGGCCGGGGAAGGGGTAACACTGAAGCTTTCTTT.

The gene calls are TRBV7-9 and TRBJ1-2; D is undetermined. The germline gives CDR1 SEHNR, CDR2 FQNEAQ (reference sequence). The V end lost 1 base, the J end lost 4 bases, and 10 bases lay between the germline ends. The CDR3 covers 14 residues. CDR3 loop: CASSLDSGFYGYTF. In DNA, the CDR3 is TGTGCCAGCAGCTTAGATAGCGGGTTCTATGGCTACACCTTC.

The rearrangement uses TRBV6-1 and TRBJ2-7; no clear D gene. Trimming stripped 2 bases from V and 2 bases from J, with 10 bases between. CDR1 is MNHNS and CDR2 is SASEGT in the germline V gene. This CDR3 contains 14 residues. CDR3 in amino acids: CASSEMGRAYEQYF. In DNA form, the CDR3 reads TGTGCCAGCAGTGAAATGGGCAGAGCCTACGAGCAGTACTTC.

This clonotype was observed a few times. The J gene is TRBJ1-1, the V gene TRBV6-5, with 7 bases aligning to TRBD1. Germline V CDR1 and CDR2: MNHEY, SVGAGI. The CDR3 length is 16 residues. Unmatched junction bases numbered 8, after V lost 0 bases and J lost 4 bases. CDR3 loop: CASSYSIGAGGTEAFF. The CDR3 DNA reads TGTGCCAGCAGTTACTCGATTGGGGCAGGGGGCACTGAAGCTTTCTTT.

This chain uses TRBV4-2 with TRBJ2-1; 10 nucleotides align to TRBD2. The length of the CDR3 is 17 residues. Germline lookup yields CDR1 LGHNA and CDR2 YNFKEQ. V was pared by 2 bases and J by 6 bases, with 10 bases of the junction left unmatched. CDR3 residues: CASSQYFKASGGNEQFF. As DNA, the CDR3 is TGTGCCAGCAGCCAATATTTTAAGGCTAGCGGGGGCAATGAGCAGTTCTTC.

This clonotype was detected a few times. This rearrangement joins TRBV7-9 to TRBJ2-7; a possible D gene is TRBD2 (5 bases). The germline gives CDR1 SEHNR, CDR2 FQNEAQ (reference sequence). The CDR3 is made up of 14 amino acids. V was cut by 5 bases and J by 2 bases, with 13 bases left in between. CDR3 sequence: CASSPAGSPYEQYF. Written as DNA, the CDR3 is TGTGCCAGCAGCCCGGCGGGCAGCCCCTACGAGCAGTACTTC.

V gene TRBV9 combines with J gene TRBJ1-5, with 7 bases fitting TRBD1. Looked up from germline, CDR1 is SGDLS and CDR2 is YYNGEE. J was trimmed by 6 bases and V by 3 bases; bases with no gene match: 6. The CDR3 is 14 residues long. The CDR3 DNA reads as TGTGCCAGCAGCGACGACAGGGACGGTCAGCCCCAGCATTTT. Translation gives CASSDDRDGQPQHF.

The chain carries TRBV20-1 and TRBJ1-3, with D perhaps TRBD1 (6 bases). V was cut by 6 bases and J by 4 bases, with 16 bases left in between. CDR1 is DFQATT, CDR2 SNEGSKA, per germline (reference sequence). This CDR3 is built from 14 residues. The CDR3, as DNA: TGCAGTGCGCTGAAGGGGGGCGTCGGAAACACCATATATTTT. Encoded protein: CSALKGGVGNTIYF.

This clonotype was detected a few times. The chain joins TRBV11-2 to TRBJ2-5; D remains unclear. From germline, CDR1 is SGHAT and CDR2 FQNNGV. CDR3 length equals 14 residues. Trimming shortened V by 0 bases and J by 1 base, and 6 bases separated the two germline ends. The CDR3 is CASSLELSQETQYF. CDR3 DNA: TGTGCCAGCAGCTTAGAACTTTCCCAAGAGACCCAGTACTTC.